Many counts were recorded for the clone carrying this T cell receptor (beta chain). The antigen is unknown. Axillary draining lymph nodes of breast cancer patients supplied the node samples. TCRdb recomputed calls from the multiplex PCR reads with MiXCR, one row per CDR3 protein. Altogether 70,000 to 85,000 distinct CDR3 sequences are present, roughly a fifth being singletons, with the ten largest covering over 2%. These data come from a study of breast tumors, draining lymph nodes, adjacent tissues. Findings and limits, study-wide: Tumor and nontumor repertoires were significantly more similar in luminal-like than in basal-like breast cancer. Findings are consistent with lymph node origin and intratumoral expansion of most tumor T cells. Tumor T cell lymph node origin was a supported hypothesis, not proven.

With 5 bases removed from V and 6 bases from J, the gap between germline ends came to 24 bases. Germline CDR1 is SGHRS and CDR2 is YFSETQ. The CDR3 runs 16 residues. This sequence was found in a female donor with breast cancer. Some clones in this sample may be carry-over from other donors' samples. The sequenced sample consisted of axillary lymph node tissue. The chain links TRBV5-1 to TRBJ2-7; tentatively, D is TRBD1 or TRBD2 (5 bases each). This chain's CDR3 is CASRYDSARRGSEQYF. The CDR3 DNA follows: TGCGCCAGCAGGTATGACAGCGCAAGACGAGGGTCCGAGCAGTACTTC.